Below are 12 T cell receptor beta chains sequenced from a single sample in a study of OX40 agonist ivuxolimab in advanced cancers. Repertoires were generated with immunoSEQ multiplex PCR, while TCRdb's copy carries only in-frame clones and drops some. The table shows roughly 61,000 clones, with approximately 80% occurring only once. Source: CD4+ or CD8+ T cells sorted from blood, taken in a trial of the OX40 agonist ivuxolimab. The receptors originated from an adult with an advanced solid tumor such as melanoma, head and neck, liver or kidney cancer.

This clone was counted once. The J gene is TRBJ1-1, the V gene TRBV6-6; D gene ambiguous. The CDR3 is 14 residues long. Per the germline V gene, CDR1 is MNHNY and CDR2 is SVGAGI (reference sequence). V was trimmed by 4 bases and J by 3 bases, leaving 12 bases between them. The CDR3 reads CASSFQTYYTEAFF. As DNA, the CDR3 is TGTGCCAGCAGTTTCCAAACTTATTACACTGAAGCTTTCTTT.

This clone was seen more than once but under ten times. The germline gene is not matched at one end of the junction; a read error may be the cause. This chain links TRBV25-1 with TRBJ1-6, with D possibly being TRBD1 (5 bases). The germline gives CDR1 MGHDK, CDR2 SYGVNS. This CDR3 has 16 residues. CDR3 in amino acids: CASSESWGVGNSPLHF. As DNA, the CDR3 is TGTGCCAGCAGCGAATCGTGGGGGGTAGGCAATTCACCCCTCCACTTT. Variable domain in full (rest from reference TRBV25-1 and TRBJ1-6): EADIYQTPRYLVIGTGKKITLECSQTMGHDKMYWYQQDPGMELHLIHYSYGVNSTEKGDLSSESTVSRIRTEHFPLTLESARPSHTSQYLCASSESWGVGNSPLHFGNGTRLTVT.

The chain employs TRBV6-8 and TRBJ2-2; D is perhaps TRBD1 or TRBD2 (6 bases each). The germline V and J ends were trimmed by 8 bases and 4 bases, with 14 bases remaining between them. The CDR3 is 14 residues long. Germline V gene sequence: CDR1 MNHGY, CDR2 SAAAGT. The CDR3 region is CASSAGDSTGELFF. For the CDR3, the DNA is TGTGCCAGCTCCGCAGGGGACTCCACCGGGGAGCTGTTTTTT.

CDR3 sequence: CAISAASGPTFEQYF. CDR3 sequence (DNA): TGTGCCATCAGTGCGGCTAGCGGACCCACCTTCGAGCAGTACTTC. The V gene is TRBV10-3, the J gene TRBJ2-7; 7 bases map to TRBD2. The CDR3 has 15 amino acids. V gave up 4 bases and J gave up 6 bases; unmatched junction bases: 12. The germline CDR1 and CDR2 sequences are ENHRY and SYGVKD.

V and J are TRBV5-4 and TRBJ1-4; D gene uncertain. Germline CDR1 and CDR2: SGHNT and YYREEE (reference sequence). The CDR3 is made up of 14 amino acids. V dropped 0 bases and J dropped 5 bases, with 8 bases sitting between them. CDR3 nucleotide sequence: TGTGCCAGCAGCTTGGAAGGGAGAAATGAAAAACTGTTTTTT. Protein product: CASSLEGRNEKLFF.

The chain links TRBV19 to TRBJ2-6, with TRBD2 matching over 7 bases. Germline CDR1 is LNHDA and CDR2 is SQIVND (reference sequence). CDR3 length: 16 amino acids. V lost 3 bases, J lost 0 bases, and 2 bases stayed unmatched. The CDR3 DNA is TGTGCCAGTAGTATTACGGGAGGCTCTGGGGCCAACGTCCTGACTTTC. Translating gives CASSITGGSGANVLTF.

This clone was seen just once. The chain recombines TRBV9 with TRBJ1-3; a weak D match, TRBD1 (5 bases). The germline V and J ends were trimmed by 0 bases and 1 base, with 14 bases remaining between them. The germline CDR1 and CDR2 sequences are SGDLS and YYNGEE. The CDR3 runs to 17 residues. The CDR3 loop reads CASSVERGSESGNTIYF. CDR3 nucleotides: TGTGCCAGCAGCGTAGAAAGGGGCTCCGAGTCTGGAAACACCATATATTTT.

In this sample, this clone is medium-sized. The J gene is TRBJ2-5, the V gene TRBV9; TRBD1 is a possible D gene (6 bases). Between the trimmed V and J ends, which lost 0 bases and 5 bases, there was a span of 17 bases. Germline values: CDR1 SGDLS, CDR2 YYNGEE. This CDR3 is built from 16 residues. This CDR3 is CASSVDLMGAWETQYF. The CDR3 coding sequence is TGTGCCAGCAGCGTAGATCTCATGGGGGCGTGGGAGACCCAGTACTTC.

This clone was seen just once. The rearrangement joins TRBV6-1 to TRBJ1-1; D is perhaps TRBD1 (5 bases). The CDR3 is made up of 15 amino acids. CDR1 and CDR2 from the germline V gene are MNHNS and SASEGT. V was shortened by 6 bases and J by 1 base, with 15 bases between the two germline ends. DNA of the CDR3: TGTGCCAGCAGACTCTCGGGAGGGACGAACACTGAAGCTTTCTTT. This codes for CASRLSGGTNTEAFF.

The rearrangement uses TRBV10-3 and TRBJ2-3; possibly TRBD2 for D (5 bases). The CDR3 extends over 16 amino acids. Germline loops: CDR1 ENHRY, CDR2 SYGVKD. Trimming stripped 4 bases from V and 2 bases from J, with 16 bases between. CDR3 nucleotide sequence: TGTGCCATCAGTGGAGCGAGCGGTAGGGTCACAGATACGCAGTATTTT. This sequence encodes CAISGASGRVTDTQYF.

This chain links TRBV11-2 with TRBJ2-2; 9 nucleotides agree with TRBD2. V shed 0 bases and J 6 bases; nucleotides not matched to a gene: 5. CDR1 and CDR2 (germline): SGHAT, FQNNGV. The CDR3 totals 16 residues. The chain's CDR3 is CASSLDRLAGSGELFF. CDR3 nucleotide sequence: TGTGCCAGCAGCTTAGATCGGCTAGCGGGGTCCGGGGAGCTGTTTTTT.

There are many counts of this clone. In DNA, the CDR3 is TGTGCCAGCAGCCCCGTGACGTTAACGGTAGAGACCCAGTACTTC. Amino acid sequence: CASSPVTLTVETQYF. The chain is built from TRBV7-7 and TRBJ2-5, with no clear D. The germline V and J ends were trimmed by 5 bases and 4 bases, with 17 bases remaining between them. Germline V CDR1 and CDR2: SSHAT, FNYEAQ (reference sequence). CDR3 length: 15 amino acids.